One sample yielded the 25 T cell receptor beta chains listed below, sequenced in a study of post-analysis software for immune sequencing data. Whole-study findings and limits: There were five TRBV segments more frequent in patients than controls, and TRBV5-6, TRBV5-1 and TRBV20-1 were among them.

The library was made from cDNA and included unique molecular identifiers. TCRdb re-called the PCR reads with MiXCR, one entry per CDR3 protein. Of about 540,000 distinct CDR3 sequences listed, 30% to 40% are singletons. No antigens are known for them. The sequenced sample was blood. The receptors stem from a girl aged 2 to 17 with multiple sclerosis.

The V and J genes are TRBV10-3 and TRBJ2-5, with no clear D. Trimming stripped 5 bases from V and 5 bases from J, with 12 bases between. Germline-derived CDR1 and CDR2 are ENHRY and SYGVKD. The CDR3 length is 13 residues. The CDR3 DNA reads as TGTGCCATCAGTACTTCCCCGCCCGAGACCCAGTACTTC. The encoded protein is CAISTSPPETQYF.

The chain carries TRBV12-3 or TRBV12-4 and TRBJ2-7; 10 bases are shared with TRBD1. V shed 6 bases and J 4 bases; nucleotides not matched to a gene: 9. CDR3 length equals 15 residues. CDR3 bases: TGTGCCAGCAGCTCCGGGACAGGGGATTTGTACGAGCAGTACTTC. It is translated as CASSSGTGDLYEQYF.

This clonotype was observed a single time. CDR3 in DNA: TGTGCCGGCGCCGAGGGAGGGGGCGCAGATACGCAGTATTTT. This codes for CAGAEGGGADTQYF. The V call is TRBV6-6, the J call TRBJ2-3; either TRBD1 or TRBD2 may supply D (7 bases each). V lost 11 bases and J lost 4, with 19 bases in between. This CDR3 has 14 amino acids. Germline V gives CDR1 MNHNY, CDR2 SVGAGI (reference sequence).

The chain is built from TRBV20-1 and TRBJ1-1; 11 bases fit TRBD1. The trim removed 5 bases at V and 0 bases at J, leaving 11 bases unmatched. Germline V gene sequence: CDR1 DFQATT, CDR2 SNEGSKA (reference sequence). This CDR3 is 17 amino acids long. The CDR3 DNA reads as TGCAGTGCTGAGGGGACAGGGGGTCACAAGATGAACACTGAAGCTTTCTTT. It encodes CSAEGTGGHKMNTEAFF.

This chain uses TRBV2 with TRBJ2-3; no clear D gene. The CDR3 extends over 13 amino acids. Per the germline V gene, CDR1 is SNHLY and CDR2 is FYNNEI. V was pared by 11 bases and J by 0 bases, with 12 bases between. The CDR3 bases are TGTGCCCCCGGTGACCGAAGCACAGATACGCAGTATTTT. This translates into CAPGDRSTDTQYF.

This clonotype was counted a few times. The chain links TRBV4-1 to TRBJ2-5; D unclear. The V and J ends lost 0 bases and 1 base respectively, with 6 bases between them. The CDR3 totals 14 residues. Germline CDR1 and CDR2: MGHRA and YSYEKL. The CDR3 nucleotides read TGCGCCAGCAGCCAAGATGAGTCCCAAGAGACCCAGTACTTC. Translating it yields CASSQDESQETQYF.

This clonotype was seen ten or more times. This rearrangement joins TRBV5-1 to TRBJ2-5; D unresolved. In germline, CDR1 is SGHRS, CDR2 YFSETQ. Trimming shortened V by 0 bases and J by 3 bases, and 3 bases separated the two germline ends. The CDR3 runs to 12 residues. CDR3: CASSLGKETQYF. The CDR3 nucleotides read TGCGCCAGCAGCTTGGGTAAAGAGACCCAGTACTTC.

This clonotype was picked up one time. The V gene is TRBV7-2, the J gene TRBJ2-4; D might be TRBD2 (6 bases). The better agreement between TRBJ2-7 and the DNA end casts doubt on the J call. Germline V gene data show CDR1 as SGHTA and CDR2 as FQGNSA. The CDR3 sequence is 16 residues long. The chain's CDR3 is CASSLARDGGSYEQYF. In DNA form, the CDR3 reads TGTGCCAGCAGCTTAGCGCGGGACGGGGGCTCCTACGAGCAGTACTTC.

This clonotype was picked up a small number of times. The genes are TRBV9 and TRBJ1-2; perhaps TRBD1 as D (6 bases). Trimming took off 7 bases at V and 5 bases at J, with 18 bases between the two ends. Germline V gene sequence: CDR1 SGDLS, CDR2 YYNGEE. The CDR3 loop spans 14 amino acids. The CDR3 spells CASSPRGRQYGYTF. CDR3 coding DNA: TGTGCCAGCTCACCCAGGGGCCGACAGTATGGCTACACCTTC.

This rearrangement joins TRBV10-3 to TRBJ1-2; D unresolved. The CDR3 length is 14 residues. V lost 5 bases and J lost 7, with 17 bases in between. CDR1 is ENHRY, CDR2 SYGVKD, per germline. The CDR3 nucleotides read TGTGCCATCAGTCTCGCAGGTTCCTCTTTTGGCTACACCTTC. Amino acid sequence: CAISLAGSSFGYTF.

This clonotype was found a few times. The V and J genes are TRBV6-4 and TRBJ1-2; 7 nucleotides line up with TRBD1. V shed 4 bases, J shed 7 bases, and the junction held 12 bases outside the gene matches. CDR1 MRHNA and CDR2 SNTAGT come from the germline V gene. The CDR3 loop spans 15 amino acids. Here the CDR3 reads CASSAIQGTAGGYTF. The CDR3 nucleotides are TGTGCCAGCAGTGCCATCCAGGGGACAGCCGGTGGCTACACCTTC.

This clonotype appeared a few times. The rearrangement uses TRBV7-2 and TRBJ2-5; possibly TRBD1 for D (6 bases). V shed 4 bases and J shed 1 base, with 13 bases lying between them. The CDR3 has 15 amino acids. CDR1 is SGHTA and CDR2 is FQGNSA in the germline V gene. The CDR3 DNA reads TGTGCCAGCAGCTCGAATGGACAGACCCAAGAGACCCAGTACTTC. Residues: CASSSNGQTQETQYF. Using reference TRBV7-2 and TRBJ2-5 for the parts outside the CDR3, the full variable domain is GAGVSQSPSNKVTEKGKDVELRCDPISGHTALYWYRQSLGQGLEFLIYFQGNSAPDKSGLPSDRFSAERTGGSVSTLTIQRTQQEDSAVYLCASSSNGQTQETQYFGPGTRLLVL.

This clonotype has only a few counts. This chain connects TRBV6-4 to TRBJ2-1, with TRBD2 matching 10 bases. The CDR3 runs 17 residues. Germline V gene lookup returns CDR1 MRHNA and CDR2 SNTAGT. J gave up 0 bases and V 8 bases, and 10 bases lay outside the gene matches. The chain's CDR3 is CASRLIAGGSSYNEQFF. CDR3 nucleotides: TGTGCCAGCCGGCTTATAGCGGGGGGAAGCTCCTACAATGAGCAGTTCTTC.

V gene TRBV3-1 combines with J gene TRBJ1-6; D might be TRBD1 (6 bases). Germline CDR1 LGHDT, CDR2 YNNKEL (reference sequence). Trimming removed 0 bases at V and 6 bases at J, with 9 bases between. The CDR3 contains 15 residues. The CDR3 coding sequence is TGTGCCAGCAGCCAAGAGACAGGCCGTAATTCACCCCTCCACTTT. Amino acids: CASSQETGRNSPLHF.

This clonotype was recorded a few times. This chain links TRBV20-1 with TRBJ2-1, with D hard to call. The CDR3 runs to 11 residues. CDR1 DFQATT and CDR2 SNEGSKA come from the germline V gene (reference sequence). V lost 5 bases to trimming and J lost 10 bases, with 12 bases between them. The CDR3 loop reads CSAASRTEQFF. The CDR3 nucleotides read TGCAGTGCTGCCAGTAGGACGGAGCAGTTCTTC.

V and J are TRBV19 and TRBJ1-5, with TRBD1 matching over 9 bases. The CDR3 runs to 15 residues. Germline loops: CDR1 LNHDA, CDR2 SQIVND (reference sequence). With V trimmed by 5 bases and J by 2 bases, 4 bases remained unmatched. CDR3 sequence (DNA): TGTGCCAGTAGTTCCCGGACAGGGGGCAATCAGCCCCAGCATTTT. The encoded protein is CASSSRTGGNQPQHF.

As for this clonotype: A much bigger clone sits one base away, suggesting this may be a read error. The V and J genes are TRBV6-1 and TRBJ1-1; D is ambiguous. Germline V lookup: CDR1 MNHNS, CDR2 SASEGT. This CDR3 has 13 amino acids. As DNA, the CDR3 is TGTGCCAGCTCAGCGCCCATGAACACTGAAACTTTCTTT. Translating it yields CASSAPMNTETFF.

The chain employs TRBV2 and TRBJ2-4; TRBD2 aligns across 10 bases. The junction had 2 bases not matched to a gene; V was cut back by 4 bases and J by 11 bases. The germline gives CDR1 SNHLY, CDR2 FYNNEI. CDR3 length equals 12 residues. This CDR3 is CASSVLAGVQYF. Here the CDR3 DNA reads TGTGCCAGCAGTGTGCTAGCGGGGGTTCAGTACTTC. Together with reference TRBV2 and TRBJ2-4, the CDR3 gives the full variable domain: EPEVTQTPSHQVTQMGQEVILRCVPISNHLYFYWYRQILGQKVEFLVSFYNNEISEKSEIFDDQFSVERPDGSNFTLKIRSTKLEDSAMYFCASSVLAGVQYFGAGTRLSVL.

V and J are TRBV6-5 and TRBJ2-1; D is possibly TRBD1 (5 bases). Germline lookup yields CDR1 MNHEY and CDR2 SVGAGI. Trimming left V 6 bases short and J 4 bases short, with 16 bases between. The CDR3 spans 15 residues. This CDR3 reads CASSNEKGKYNEQFF. Here the CDR3 DNA reads TGTGCCAGCAGCAACGAGAAGGGGAAATACAATGAGCAGTTCTTC.

This clonotype was counted a few times. The gene calls are TRBV12-3 or TRBV12-4 and TRBJ1-1; TRBD1 might be the D (5 bases). The CDR3 consists of 12 residues. Trimming shortened V by 3 bases and J by 6 bases, and 8 bases separated the two germline ends. CDR3 DNA sequence: TGTGCCAGCAGTTTTGCGGGGGCTGAAGCTTTCTTT. Translation gives CASSFAGAEAFF.

This clonotype occurred a few times. The genes are TRBV18 and TRBJ1-1, with D possibly TRBD1 on 6 matching bases. V was cut by 3 bases and J by 1 base, with 9 bases left in between. The CDR3 length is 14 residues. Germline V lookup: CDR1 KGHSH, CDR2 LQKENI. The CDR3 spells CASSPRTENTEAFF. CDR3 sequence (DNA): TGTGCCAGCTCACCGAGGACAGAGAACACTGAAGCTTTCTTT. Looking up the rest from reference TRBV18 and TRBJ1-1 gives the full variable domain: NAGVMQNPRHLVRRRGQEARLRCSPMKGHSHVYWYRQLPEEGLKFMVYLQKENIIDESGMPKERFSAEFPKEGPSILRIQQVVRGDSAAYFCASSPRTENTEAFFGQGTRLTVV.

This chain joins TRBV7-9 and TRBJ2-1, with TRBD2 matching 10 bases. V was pared by 5 bases and J by 8 bases, with 21 bases of the junction left unmatched. Germline-derived CDR1 and CDR2 are SEHNR and FQNEAQ (reference sequence). The CDR3 totals 19 residues. Here the CDR3 DNA reads TGTGCCAGCAGCCAGGGGAGACTAGCGGGCCGCCTTAAACTGGATGAGCAGTTCTTC. This sequence encodes CASSQGRLAGRLKLDEQFF.

V and J are TRBV7-9 and TRBJ2-1, with TRBD2 matching 13 bases. The germline V gene has CDR1 SEHNR and CDR2 FQNEAQ (reference sequence). The CDR3 spans 18 residues. The junction had 13 bases not matched to a gene; V was cut back by 4 bases and J by 7 bases. The DNA for the CDR3 is TGTGCCAGCAGCTCCCCAACTAGCGGGGGGGCGAACCCGAATGAGCAGTTCTTC. Residues: CASSSPTSGGANPNEQFF.

This clonotype was seen more than once but under ten times. The chain recombines TRBV12-3 or TRBV12-4 with TRBJ1-1; D ambiguous. V was pared by 4 bases and J by 7 bases, with 10 bases between. CDR3 length: 12 residues. The chain's CDR3 is CASSSLRIEAFF. CDR3 nucleotides: TGTGCCAGCAGTTCCCTCAGGATTGAAGCTTTCTTT.

This clonotype showed up just a few times. The J gene is TRBJ1-2, the V gene TRBV6-6, with 11 bases identical to TRBD1. Germline trimming cut 5 bases from V and 7 bases from J; bases unmatched to any gene: 15. The germline gives CDR1 MNHNY, CDR2 SVGAGI (reference sequence). The CDR3 is 17 amino acids. CDR3 region: CASSPYSGTGGSGGYTF. The CDR3 nucleotides are TGTGCCAGCAGTCCTTATTCCGGGACAGGGGGATCGGGTGGCTACACCTTC.